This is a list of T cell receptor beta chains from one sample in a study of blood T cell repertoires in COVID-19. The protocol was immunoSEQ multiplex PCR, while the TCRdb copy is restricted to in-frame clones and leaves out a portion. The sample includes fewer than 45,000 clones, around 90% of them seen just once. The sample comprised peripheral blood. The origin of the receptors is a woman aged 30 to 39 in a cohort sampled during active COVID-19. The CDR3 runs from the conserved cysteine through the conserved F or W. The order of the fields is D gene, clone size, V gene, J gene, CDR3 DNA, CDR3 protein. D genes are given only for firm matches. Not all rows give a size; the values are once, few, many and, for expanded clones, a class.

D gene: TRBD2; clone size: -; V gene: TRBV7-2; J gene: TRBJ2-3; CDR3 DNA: TGTGCCAGCAGCTTAGCGATCGGACTAGCGGGAGCCCCAGATACGCAGTATTTT; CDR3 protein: CASSLAIGLAGAPDTQYF
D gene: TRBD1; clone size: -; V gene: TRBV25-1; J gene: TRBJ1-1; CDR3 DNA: TGTGCCAGCCAGGGACAGGGCGGCACTGAAGCTTTCTTT; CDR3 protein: CASQGQGGTEAFF
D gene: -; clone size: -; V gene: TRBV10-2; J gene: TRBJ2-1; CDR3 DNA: TGCGCCAGCGGAATAGGAGGGAATGAGCAGTTCTTC; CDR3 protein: CASGIGGNEQFF
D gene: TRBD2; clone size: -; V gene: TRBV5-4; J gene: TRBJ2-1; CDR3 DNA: TGTGCCAGCAGCCCAAGCGGGAGAGGTGATGAGCAGTTCTTC; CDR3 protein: CASSPSGRGDEQFF
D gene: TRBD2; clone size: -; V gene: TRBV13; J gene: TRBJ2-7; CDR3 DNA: TGTGCCAGCAGCTCTCGACTAGCGGGGGGGACCTACGAGCAGTACTTC; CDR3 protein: CASSSRLAGGTYEQYF
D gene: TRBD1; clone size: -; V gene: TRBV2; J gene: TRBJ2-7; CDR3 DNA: TGTGCCAGCAGGGAACAGGGGGAGCAGTACTTC; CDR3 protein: CASREQGEQYF
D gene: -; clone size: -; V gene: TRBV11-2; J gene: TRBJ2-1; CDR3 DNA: TGTGCCAGCAGCTTCTATACGCAGGGAAATGAGCAGTTCTTC; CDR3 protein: CASSFYTQGNEQFF
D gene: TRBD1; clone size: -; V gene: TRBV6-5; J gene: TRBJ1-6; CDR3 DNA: TGTGCAGGGGGACAGGGGAGTAGGTCACCCCTCCACTTT; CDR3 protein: CAGGQGSRSPLHF
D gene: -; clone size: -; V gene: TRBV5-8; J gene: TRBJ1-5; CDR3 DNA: TGTGCCAGCAGCCCCCGCGGTCCTGCTGGCTGGCCCCAGCATTTT; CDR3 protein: CASSPRGPAGWPQHF
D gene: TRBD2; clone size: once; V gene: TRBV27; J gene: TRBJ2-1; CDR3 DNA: TGTGCCAGCAGTCGGACGGGAGGGAAAAGTAGGGAGCAGTTCTTC; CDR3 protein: CASSRTGGKSREQFF
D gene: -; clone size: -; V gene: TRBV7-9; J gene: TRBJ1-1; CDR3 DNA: TGTGCCAGCAGCCTGGCAGGGAACACTGAAGCTTTCTTT; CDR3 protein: CASSLAGNTEAFF
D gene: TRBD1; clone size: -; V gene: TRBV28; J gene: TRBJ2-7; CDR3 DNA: TGTGCCAGCAGTACAGGGGGCGGCTACGAGCAGTACTTC; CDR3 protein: CASSTGGGYEQYF
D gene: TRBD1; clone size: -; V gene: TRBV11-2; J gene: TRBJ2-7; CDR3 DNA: TGTGCCAGCAGCATTGACAGGGGGTCTCCCCCAAACTCCTACGAGCAGTACTTC; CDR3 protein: CASSIDRGSPPNSYEQYF
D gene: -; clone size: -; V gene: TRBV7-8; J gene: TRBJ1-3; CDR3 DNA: TGTGCCAGCAGCTTAGTTCAGGGCGTCTCTGGAAACACCATATATTTT; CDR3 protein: CASSLVQGVSGNTIYF
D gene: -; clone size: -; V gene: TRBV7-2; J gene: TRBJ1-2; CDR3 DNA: TGTGCCAGCAGCTTAAAGGCAGGGGACTATGGCTACACCTTC; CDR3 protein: CASSLKAGDYGYTF
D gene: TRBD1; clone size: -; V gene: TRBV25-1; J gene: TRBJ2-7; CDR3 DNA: TGTGCCAGCATTGGGACAGGGCCATACGAGCAGTACTTC; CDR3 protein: CASIGTGPYEQYF
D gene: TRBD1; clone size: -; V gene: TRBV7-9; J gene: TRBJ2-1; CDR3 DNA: TGTGCCAGCAGCTTGACAGGGGGGCAGTTCTTC; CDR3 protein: CASSLTGGQFF
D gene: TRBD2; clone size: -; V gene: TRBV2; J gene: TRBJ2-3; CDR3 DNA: TGTGCCATCGTGAGCGGGAAGTACACAGATACGCAGTATTTT; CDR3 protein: CAIVSGKYTDTQYF
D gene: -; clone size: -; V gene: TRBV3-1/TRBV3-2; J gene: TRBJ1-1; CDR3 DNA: TGTGCCAGCAGGCGTGAGAACACTGAAGCTTTCTTT; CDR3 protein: CASRRENTEAFF
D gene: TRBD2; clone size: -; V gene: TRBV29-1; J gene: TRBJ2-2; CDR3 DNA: TGCAGCGTTGAAGGCGGGGGGCACGGGGAGCTGTTTTTT; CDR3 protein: CSVEGGGHGELFF
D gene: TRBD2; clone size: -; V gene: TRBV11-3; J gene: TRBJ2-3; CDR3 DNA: TGTGCCAGCAGCTTAGGCGGGAGGGCCCGTACAGATACGCAGTATTTT; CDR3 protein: CASSLGGRARTDTQYF
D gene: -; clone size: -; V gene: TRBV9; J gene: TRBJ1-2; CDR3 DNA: TGTGCCAGCAGCGTAGGGGGGGATGGCTACACCTTC; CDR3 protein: CASSVGGDGYTF
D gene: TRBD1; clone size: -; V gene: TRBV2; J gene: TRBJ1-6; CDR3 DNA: TGTGCCAGCAGTGGGACAGGGGGCGCGCGGAATTCACCCCTCCACTTT; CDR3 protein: CASSGTGGARNSPLHF
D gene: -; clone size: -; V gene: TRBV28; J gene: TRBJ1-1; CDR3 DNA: TGTGCCAGCAGTCCCTATTCCCCCCAGGGCACTGAAGCTTTCTTT; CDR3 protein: CASSPYSPQGTEAFF
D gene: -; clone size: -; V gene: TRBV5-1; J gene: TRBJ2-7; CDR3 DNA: TGCGCCAGCACCCAGGCGGGAACCTACGAGCAGTACTTC; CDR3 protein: CASTQAGTYEQYF
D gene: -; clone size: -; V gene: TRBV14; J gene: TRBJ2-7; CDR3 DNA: TGTGCCAGCAGCCAAGATTGGGGCCCGCTGAGGTCCTACGAGCAGTACTTC; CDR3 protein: CASSQDWGPLRSYEQYF
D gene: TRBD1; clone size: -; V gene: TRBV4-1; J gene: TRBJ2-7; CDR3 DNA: TGCGCCAGCAGCCATCCGGGACAGGGGTACGAGCAGTACTTC; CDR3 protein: CASSHPGQGYEQYF
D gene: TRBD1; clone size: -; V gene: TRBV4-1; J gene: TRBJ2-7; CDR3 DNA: TGCGCCAGCAGCCAAGATCCGGGACAGGGAAACGAGCAGTACTTC; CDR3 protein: CASSQDPGQGNEQYF
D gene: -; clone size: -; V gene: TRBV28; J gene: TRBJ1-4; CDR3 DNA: TGTGCCAGCAGTTTGGGGGGGATAGCAACTAATGAAAAACTGTTTTTT; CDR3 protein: CASSLGGIATNEKLFF
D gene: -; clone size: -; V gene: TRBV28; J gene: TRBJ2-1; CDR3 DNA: TGTGCCAGCAGTTTCCACGGGATGGGTTACAATGAGCAGTTCTTC; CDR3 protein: CASSFHGMGYNEQFF
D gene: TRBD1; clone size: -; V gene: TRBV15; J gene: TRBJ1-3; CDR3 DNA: TGTGCCACCAGCAGCGACAGGGGTTCAGGAAACACCATATATTTT; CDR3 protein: CATSSDRGSGNTIYF